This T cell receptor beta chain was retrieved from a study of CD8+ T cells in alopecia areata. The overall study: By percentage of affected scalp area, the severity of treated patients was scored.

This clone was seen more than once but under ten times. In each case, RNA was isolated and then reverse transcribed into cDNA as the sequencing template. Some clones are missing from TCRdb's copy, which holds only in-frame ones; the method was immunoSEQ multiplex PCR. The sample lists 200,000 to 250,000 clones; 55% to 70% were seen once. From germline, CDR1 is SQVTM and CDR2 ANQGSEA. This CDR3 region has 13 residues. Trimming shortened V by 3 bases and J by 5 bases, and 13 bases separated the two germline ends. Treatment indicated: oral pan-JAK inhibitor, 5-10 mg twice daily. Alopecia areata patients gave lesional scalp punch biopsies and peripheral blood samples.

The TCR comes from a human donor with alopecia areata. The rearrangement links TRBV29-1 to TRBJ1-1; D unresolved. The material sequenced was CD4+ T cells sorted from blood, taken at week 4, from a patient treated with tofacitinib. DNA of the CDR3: TGCAGCGTTGACGTAGGGTTGGGGACTGAAGCTTTCTTT. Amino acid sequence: CSVDVGLGTEAFF.